The clone carrying this T cell receptor beta chain is a singleton in its sample. Its cognate antigen is unknown. Both 60 Vbeta primers and 13 Jbeta primers went into the PCR. Clones were read by immunoSEQ multiplex PCR, and TCRdb kept only the in-frame ones, dropping some. Among 100,000 to 150,000 clones listed, 75% to 85% were seen once. The CDR3 totals 15 residues. The germline gives CDR1 SGHAT, CDR2 FQNNGV. V gave up 5 bases and J gave up 3 bases, with 17 bases separating them. This specimen comes from a study of cytomegalovirus exposure and HLA in healthy donors. Study observations and caveats: Available immune exposure information covered CMV serostatus only. Among TCR beta chains, those listed as cytomegalovirus-associated numbered over 150. TRBV6-2, TRBV6-3 and some other V segments were excluded as indistinguishable.

Donors consisted of healthy bone marrow donors. This receptor was obtained from a woman aged 45-65 years in good health and CMV-seropositive. The sample taken for sequencing was PBMCs. This rearrangement joins TRBV11-2 to TRBJ2-7; weak D call: TRBD1 (5 bases). In DNA form, the CDR3 reads TGTGCCAGCAGCCAGACGACAGAAAAGCACTACGAGCAGTACTTC. This encodes CASSQTTEKHYEQYF.